This TCR beta chain was found in a study of a mutant IDH1 vaccine in newly diagnosed glioma. Study information: Treated patients, about 60% male and approximately 38% female, averaged approximately 40 years of age.

As regards this clone: Its antigen is as yet unknown.

Generated by immunoSEQ multiplex PCR, the TCRdb table keeps only in-frame clones and is missing some. The data show about 55,000 clones, about 80% seen once. Documented time point: week 23, last vaccination. Each dose of the vaccine consisted of 300 ug of mutant IDH1 20-mer peptide, with topical imiquimod. Germline V gene data show CDR1 as ENHRY and CDR2 as SYGVKD. Trimming removed 2 bases at V and 3 bases at J, with 2 bases between. The CDR3 loop spans 11 amino acids. Source: PBMCs, taken from a glioma patient whose treatment included an IDH1 peptide vaccine. J is TRBJ2-7 and V is TRBV10-3; D not certain. This sequence was found in a man in his forties with glioma. In DNA, the CDR3 is TGTGCCATCAGTGAGATCTACGAGCAGTACTTC. Translating it yields CAISEIYEQYF.